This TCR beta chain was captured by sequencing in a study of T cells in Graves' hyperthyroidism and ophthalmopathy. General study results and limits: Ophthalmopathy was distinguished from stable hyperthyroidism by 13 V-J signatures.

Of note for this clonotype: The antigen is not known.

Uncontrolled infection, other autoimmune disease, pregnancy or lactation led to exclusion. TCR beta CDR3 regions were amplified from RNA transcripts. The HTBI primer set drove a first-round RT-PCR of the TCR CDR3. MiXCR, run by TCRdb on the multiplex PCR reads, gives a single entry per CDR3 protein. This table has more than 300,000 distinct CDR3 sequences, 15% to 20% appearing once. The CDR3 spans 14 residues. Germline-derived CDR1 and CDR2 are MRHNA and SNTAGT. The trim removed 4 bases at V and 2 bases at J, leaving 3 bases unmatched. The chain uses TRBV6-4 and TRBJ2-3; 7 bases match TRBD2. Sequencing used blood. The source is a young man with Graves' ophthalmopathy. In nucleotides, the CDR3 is TGTGCCAGCAGTGGCAGCGGGGCCACAGATACGCAGTATTTT. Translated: CASSGSGATDTQYF.